This T cell receptor (beta chain) stems from a study of blood T cell repertoires in COVID-19. Data came from immunoSEQ multiplex PCR; TCRdb stores just in-frame clones and leaves some out. The sample lists approximately 53,000 clones, around 81% seen once, with around 24% in the top ten. V lost 6 bases and J 1 base, leaving 17 bases between the germline ends. Looked up from germline, CDR1 is SQVTM and CDR2 is ANQGSEA. The CDR3 loop spans 15 amino acids. This clonotype originated in a woman of 80 years or more with COVID-19, enrolled during active disease. Specimen: peripheral blood. The chain employs TRBV29-1 and TRBJ2-3, with D possibly matching TRBD2 (5 bases). The chain's CDR3 is CSVHPSARGTDTQYF. The CDR3 nucleotides are TGCAGCGTCCACCCATCGGCGAGGGGCACAGATACGCAGTATTTT.